This TCR beta chain appears in the sequencing data of a study of T cells after yellow fever vaccination. Study context: Preparation of fractions with low cell numbers was performed using SMART-Seq v4 Ultra Low Input.

There are many counts of this clonotype. Its target is not known. General study findings and limits: Some clonotypes, a small share, were shared between CD4 and CD8 compartments. Subsequent booster samples again held most clones from primary vaccination (around 96% CD4, approximately 85% CD8).

A universal primer site and UMIs were added as TCR cDNA was made by 5'RACE template switching. TCRdb recomputed calls from the 5' RACE reads with MiXCR, one row per CDR3 protein. The data hold about 230,000 distinct CDR3 sequences, with approximately 6.3% observed a single time. The CDR3 covers 15 residues. J lost 4 bases, V lost 6 bases, and 11 bases had no gene match. Germline V lookup: CDR1 MNHNS, CDR2 SASEGT. The material was CD4+ T cells sorted from PBMCs, obtained on the day of the yellow fever booster vaccination. The chain uses TRBV6-1 and TRBJ2-7; 8 bases are a match to TRBD2. The sequence derives from a man aged 25 to 40 who received the YFV17D yellow fever vaccine. The chain's CDR3 is CASSKYSGIGYEQYF. CDR3 sequence (DNA): TGTGCCAGCAGCAAATATAGCGGGATAGGATACGAGCAGTACTTC.